The 2 T cell receptor beta chains reported below all come from one sample, sequenced in a study of cytomegalovirus exposure and HLA in healthy donors. Method: immunoSEQ multiplex PCR; TCRdb's copy keeps in-frame clones and lacks some. The data show about 67,000 clones, roughly 92% seen once. Sequencing was carried out using PBMCs. These receptors originate from a woman younger than 35 in good health and CMV-seronegative.

The DNA of the CDR3 is TGTGCCAGCAGCGCATGGGGGGGACAGGGGTTCTCGTCCCACGAGCAGTACTTC. Its protein is CASSAWGGQGFSSHEQYF. The chain links TRBV7-2 to TRBJ2-5; TRBD1 agrees at 10 bases. Judging by the DNA end, TRBJ2-7 fits better; the J call may be wrong. The CDR3 runs to 18 residues. Germline-derived CDR1 and CDR2 are SGHTA and FQGNSA.

This rearrangement joins TRBV7-3 to TRBJ2-1; 8 bases line up with TRBD2. Germline assignment: CDR1 SGHTA and CDR2 FQGTGA. The J segment lost 5 bases and the V segment lost 3 bases, leaving 6 bases of the junction unmatched. There are 15 residues in the CDR3. The CDR3 region is CASSFRAGAHNEQFF. The CDR3 DNA reads as TGTGCCAGCAGCTTTCGAGCGGGGGCACACAATGAGCAGTTCTTC.